This TCR beta chain stems from a study of beta chain features in type 1 diabetes. Study-wide results and caveats: Significant though moderate, a shortening of TCRB CDR3s appeared in all four CD4+ subsets of Type 1 diabetes patients. Among type 1 diabetes patients, VDJ junctions had fewer insertions and more deletions. The study notes PCR might favor shorter templates equally in patients and controls.

This clone was recorded many times. The antigen is unknown. V lost 4 bases, J lost 3 bases, and 3 bases stayed unmatched. The CDR3 has 13 amino acids. Germline V CDR1 and CDR2: SGDLS, YYNGEE. Every bit of the isolated RNA underwent reverse transcription, so sequencing read expressed TCRB transcripts. Libraries were prepared by immunoSEQ multiplex PCR; TCRdb keeps only in-frame clonotypes and omits some of them. This table holds some 220,000 clones, about a tenth found once. The chain links TRBV9 to TRBJ2-5, with 7 positions matching TRBD1. The clonotype originates from a man between 18 and 35 years old in good health. Sequencing used central memory CD4+ T cells from blood. The CDR3 DNA sequence: TGTGCCAGCAGCATTACAGGGGAAGAGACCCAGTACTTC. Amino acid sequence: CASSITGEETQYF.